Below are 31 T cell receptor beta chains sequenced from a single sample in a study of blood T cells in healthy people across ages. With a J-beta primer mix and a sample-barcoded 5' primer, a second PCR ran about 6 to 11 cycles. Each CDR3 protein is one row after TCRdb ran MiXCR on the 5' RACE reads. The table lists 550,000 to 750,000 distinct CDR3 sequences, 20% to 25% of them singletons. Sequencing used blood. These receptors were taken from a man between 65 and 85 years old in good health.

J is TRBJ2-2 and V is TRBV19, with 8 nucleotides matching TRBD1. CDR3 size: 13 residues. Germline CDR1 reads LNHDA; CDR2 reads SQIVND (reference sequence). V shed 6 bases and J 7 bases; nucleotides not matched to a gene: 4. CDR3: CASRDRVHGELFF. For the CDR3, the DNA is TGTGCCAGTAGGGACAGGGTCCACGGGGAGCTGTTTTTT. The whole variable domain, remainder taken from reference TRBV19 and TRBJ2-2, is DGGITQSPKYLFRKEGQNVTLSCEQNLNHDAMYWYRQDPGQGLRLIYYSQIVNDFQKGDIAEGYSVSREKKESFPLTVTSAQKNPTAFYLCASRDRVHGELFFGEGSRLTVL.

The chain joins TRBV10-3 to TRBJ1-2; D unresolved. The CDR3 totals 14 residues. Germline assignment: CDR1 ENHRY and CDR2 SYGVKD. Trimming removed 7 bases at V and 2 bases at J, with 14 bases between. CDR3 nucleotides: TGTGCCATCAATCTAGACGTGGGGAACTATGGCTACACCTTC. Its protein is CAINLDVGNYGYTF.

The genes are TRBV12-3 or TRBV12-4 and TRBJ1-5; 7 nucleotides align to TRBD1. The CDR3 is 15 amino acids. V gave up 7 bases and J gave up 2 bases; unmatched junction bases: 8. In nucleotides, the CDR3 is TGTGCCAGCATCTTAGGGGGCGGAGGCAATCAGCCCCAGCATTTT. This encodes CASILGGGGNQPQHF.

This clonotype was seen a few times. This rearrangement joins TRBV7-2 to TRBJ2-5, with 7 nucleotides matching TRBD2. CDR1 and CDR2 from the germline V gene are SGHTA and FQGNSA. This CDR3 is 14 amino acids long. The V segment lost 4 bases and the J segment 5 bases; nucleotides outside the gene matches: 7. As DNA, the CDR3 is TGTGCCAGCAGCTATCTAGAGGGAGGGGAGACCCAGTACTTC. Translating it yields CASSYLEGGETQYF.

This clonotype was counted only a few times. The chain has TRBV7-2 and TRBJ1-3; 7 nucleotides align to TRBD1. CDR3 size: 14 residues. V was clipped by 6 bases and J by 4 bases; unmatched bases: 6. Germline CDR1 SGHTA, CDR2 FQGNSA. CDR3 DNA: TGTGCCAGCAGACAGGGGACTAGAGGAAACACCATATATTTT. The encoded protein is CASRQGTRGNTIYF.

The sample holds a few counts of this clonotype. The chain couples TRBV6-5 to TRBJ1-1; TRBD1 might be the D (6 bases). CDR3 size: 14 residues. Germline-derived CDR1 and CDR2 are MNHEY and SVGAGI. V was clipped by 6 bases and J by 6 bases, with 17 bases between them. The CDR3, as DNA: TGTGCCAGCAGATCGAATGCAGGGGTATCTGAAGCTTTCTTT. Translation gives CASRSNAGVSEAFF.

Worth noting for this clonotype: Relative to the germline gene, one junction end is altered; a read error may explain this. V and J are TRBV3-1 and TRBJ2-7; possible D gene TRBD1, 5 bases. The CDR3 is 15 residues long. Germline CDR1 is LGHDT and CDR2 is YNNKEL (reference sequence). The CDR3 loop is CASGQDKDNSYEQYF. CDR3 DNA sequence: TGTGCCAGCGGCCAAGATAAGGACAACTCCTACGAGCAGTACTTC.

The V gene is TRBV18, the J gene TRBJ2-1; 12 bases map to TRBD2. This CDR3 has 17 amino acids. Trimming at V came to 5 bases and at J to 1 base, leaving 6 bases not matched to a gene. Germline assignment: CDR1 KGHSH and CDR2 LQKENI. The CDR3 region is CASSEVTSGGSYNEQFF. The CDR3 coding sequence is TGTGCCAGCTCAGAGGTGACTAGCGGGGGTTCCTACAATGAGCAGTTCTTC. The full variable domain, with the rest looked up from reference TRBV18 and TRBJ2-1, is NAGVMQNPRHLVRRRGQEARLRCSPMKGHSHVYWYRQLPEEGLKFMVYLQKENIIDESGMPKERFSAEFPKEGPSILRIQQVVRGDSAAYFCASSEVTSGGSYNEQFFGPGTRLTVL.

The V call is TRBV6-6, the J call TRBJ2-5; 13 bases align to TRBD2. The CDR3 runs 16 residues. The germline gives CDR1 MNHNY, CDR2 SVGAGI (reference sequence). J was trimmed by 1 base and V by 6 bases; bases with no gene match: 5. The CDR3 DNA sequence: TGTGCCAGCAGCTGGACTAGCGGGAGCGGCCAAGAGACCCAGTACTTC. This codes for CASSWTSGSGQETQYF.

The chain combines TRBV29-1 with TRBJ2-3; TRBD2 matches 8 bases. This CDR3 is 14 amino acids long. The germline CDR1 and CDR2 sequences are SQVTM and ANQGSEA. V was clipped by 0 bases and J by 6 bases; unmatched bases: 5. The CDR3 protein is CSVEDLRTSDTQYF. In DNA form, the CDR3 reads TGCAGCGTTGAAGATCTCAGGACTAGCGATACGCAGTATTTT.

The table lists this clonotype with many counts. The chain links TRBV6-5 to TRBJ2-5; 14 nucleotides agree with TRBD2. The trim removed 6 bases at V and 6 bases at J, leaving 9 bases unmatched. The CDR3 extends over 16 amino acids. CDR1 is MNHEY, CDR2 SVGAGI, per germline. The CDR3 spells CASRPPGTSGSKTQYF. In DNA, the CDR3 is TGTGCCAGCAGGCCTCCAGGGACTAGCGGGAGTAAGACCCAGTACTTC.

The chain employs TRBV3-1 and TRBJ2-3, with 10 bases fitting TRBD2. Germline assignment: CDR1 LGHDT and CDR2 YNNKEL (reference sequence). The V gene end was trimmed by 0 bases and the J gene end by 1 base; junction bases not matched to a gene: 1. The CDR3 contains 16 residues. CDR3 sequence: CASSQDGLAGTDTQYF. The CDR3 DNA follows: TGTGCCAGCAGCCAAGATGGACTAGCGGGCACAGATACGCAGTATTTT.

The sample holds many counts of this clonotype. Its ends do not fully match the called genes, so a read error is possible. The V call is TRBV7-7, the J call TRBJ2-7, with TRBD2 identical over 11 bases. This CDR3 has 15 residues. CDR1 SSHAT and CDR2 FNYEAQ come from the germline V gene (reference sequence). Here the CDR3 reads CASSFGTSGTYEQYF. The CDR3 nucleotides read TGTGCTAGCAGCTTTGGGACTAGCGGCACCTACGAGCAGTACTTC.

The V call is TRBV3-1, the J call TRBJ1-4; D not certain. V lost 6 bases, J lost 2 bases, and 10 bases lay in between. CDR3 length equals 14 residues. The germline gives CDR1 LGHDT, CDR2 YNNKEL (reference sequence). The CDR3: CASRQTGTNEKLFF. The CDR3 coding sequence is TGTGCCAGCAGACAGACTGGGACTAATGAAAAACTGTTTTTT.

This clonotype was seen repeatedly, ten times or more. CDR3 nucleotide sequence: TGCAGCGTCTCTGGCGGGAACCAAGAGACCCAGTACTTC. Translating it yields CSVSGGNQETQYF. The chain employs TRBV29-1 and TRBJ2-5; TRBD2 might be the D (6 bases). V was trimmed by 6 bases and J by 0 bases, leaving 11 bases between them. Per the germline V gene, CDR1 is SQVTM and CDR2 is ANQGSEA. The CDR3 is made up of 13 amino acids.

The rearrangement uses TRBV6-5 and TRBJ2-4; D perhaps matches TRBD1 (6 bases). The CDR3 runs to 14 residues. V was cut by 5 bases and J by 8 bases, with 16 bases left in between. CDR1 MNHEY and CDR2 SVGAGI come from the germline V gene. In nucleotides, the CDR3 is TGTGCCAGCAGTAGGGGGAAGTGGTGGGACATTCAGTACTTC. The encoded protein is CASSRGKWWDIQYF.

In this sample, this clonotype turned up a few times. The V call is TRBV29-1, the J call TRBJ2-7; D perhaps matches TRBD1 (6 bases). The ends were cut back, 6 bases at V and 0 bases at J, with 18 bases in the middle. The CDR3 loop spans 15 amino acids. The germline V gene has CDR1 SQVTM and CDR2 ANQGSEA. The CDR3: CSVMLSDRLSYEQYF. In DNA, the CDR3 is TGCAGCGTAATGTTGTCCGACAGGCTCTCCTACGAGCAGTACTTC.

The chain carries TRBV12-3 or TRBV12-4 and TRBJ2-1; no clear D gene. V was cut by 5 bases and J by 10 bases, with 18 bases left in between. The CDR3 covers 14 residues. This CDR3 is CASSPNALLNEQFF. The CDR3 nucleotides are TGTGCCAGCAGTCCTAACGCCCTACTCAACGAGCAGTTCTTC.

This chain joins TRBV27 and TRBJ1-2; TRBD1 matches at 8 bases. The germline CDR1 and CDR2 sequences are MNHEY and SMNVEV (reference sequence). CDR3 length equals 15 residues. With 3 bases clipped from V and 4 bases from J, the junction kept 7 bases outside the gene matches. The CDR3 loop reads CASSLTAGGTYGYTF. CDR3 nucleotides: TGTGCCAGCAGTTTGACGGCAGGGGGCACCTATGGCTACACCTTC.

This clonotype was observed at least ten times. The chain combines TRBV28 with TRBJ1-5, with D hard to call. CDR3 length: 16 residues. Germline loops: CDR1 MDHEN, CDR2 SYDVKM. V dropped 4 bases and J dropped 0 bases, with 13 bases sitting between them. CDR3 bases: TGTGCCAGCAGTTCAGCAGAACTCTATAGCAATCAGCCCCAGCATTTT. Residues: CASSSAELYSNQPQHF. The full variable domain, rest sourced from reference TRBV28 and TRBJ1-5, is DVKVTQSSRYLVKRTGEKVFLECVQDMDHENMFWYRQDPGLGLRLIYFSYDVKMKEKGDIPEGYSVSREKKERFSLILESASTNQTSMYLCASSSAELYSNQPQHFGDGTRLSIL.

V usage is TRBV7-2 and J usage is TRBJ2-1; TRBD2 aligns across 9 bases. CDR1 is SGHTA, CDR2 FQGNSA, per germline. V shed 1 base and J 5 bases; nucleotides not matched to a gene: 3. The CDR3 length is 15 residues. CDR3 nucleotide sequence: TGTGCCAGCAGCTTAGTCGGGACTAGCCACAATGAGCAGTTCTTC. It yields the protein CASSLVGTSHNEQFF.

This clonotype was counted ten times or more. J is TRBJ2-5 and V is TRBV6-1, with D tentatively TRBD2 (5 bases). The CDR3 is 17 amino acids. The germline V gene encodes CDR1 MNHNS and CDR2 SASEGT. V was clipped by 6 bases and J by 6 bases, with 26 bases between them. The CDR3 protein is CASRGGWERDPLQTQYF. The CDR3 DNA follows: TGTGCCAGCAGAGGAGGATGGGAGAGAGACCCGCTCCAGACCCAGTACTTC.

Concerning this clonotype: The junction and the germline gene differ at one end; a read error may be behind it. CDR3 sequence: CSVDLDSSYVQYF. CDR3 bases: TGCAGCGTTGATCTGGACAGCTCCTACGTGCAGTACTTC. The chain recombines TRBV29-1 with TRBJ2-7; possible D gene TRBD1, 6 bases. Germline V gene data show CDR1 as SQVTM and CDR2 as ANQGSEA. The CDR3 consists of 13 residues.

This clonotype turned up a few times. Here the CDR3 reads CASSDWQNTGELFF. CDR3 nucleotides: TGTGCCAGCAGTGACTGGCAGAACACCGGGGAGCTGTTTTTT. The chain links TRBV2 to TRBJ2-2; D unresolved. The CDR3 extends over 14 amino acids. The germline V gene has CDR1 SNHLY and CDR2 FYNNEI. Trimming removed 3 bases at V and 1 base at J, with 6 bases between.

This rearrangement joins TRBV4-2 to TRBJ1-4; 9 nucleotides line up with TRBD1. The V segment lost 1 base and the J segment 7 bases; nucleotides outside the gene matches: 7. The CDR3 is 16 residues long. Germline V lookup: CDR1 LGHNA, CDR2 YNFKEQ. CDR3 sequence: CASSQGTGQGGEKLFF. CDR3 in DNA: TGTGCCAGCAGCCAAGGTACGGGACAGGGTGGTGAAAAACTGTTTTTT.

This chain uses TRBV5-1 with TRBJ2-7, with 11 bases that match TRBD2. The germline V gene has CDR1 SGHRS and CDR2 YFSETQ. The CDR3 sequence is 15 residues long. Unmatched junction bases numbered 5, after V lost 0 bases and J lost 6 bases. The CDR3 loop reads CASSLEGSGRVEQYF. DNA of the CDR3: TGCGCCAGCAGCTTGGAAGGTAGCGGGAGGGTCGAGCAGTACTTC.

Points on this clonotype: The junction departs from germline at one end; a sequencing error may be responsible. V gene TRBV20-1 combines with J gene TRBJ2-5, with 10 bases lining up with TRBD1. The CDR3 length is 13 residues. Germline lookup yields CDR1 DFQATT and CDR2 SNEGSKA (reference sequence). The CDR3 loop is CSAPDRGQGTQCF. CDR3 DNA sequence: TGCAGTGCCCCTGACAGGGGGCAAGGGACCCAGTGCTTC.

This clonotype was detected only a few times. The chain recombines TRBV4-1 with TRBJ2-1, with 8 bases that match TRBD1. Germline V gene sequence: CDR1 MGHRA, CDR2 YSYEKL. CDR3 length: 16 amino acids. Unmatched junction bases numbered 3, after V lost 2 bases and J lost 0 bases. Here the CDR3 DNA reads TGCGCCAGCAGCCAAACCACAGGGGGCTCCTACAATGAGCAGTTCTTC. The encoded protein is CASSQTTGGSYNEQFF.

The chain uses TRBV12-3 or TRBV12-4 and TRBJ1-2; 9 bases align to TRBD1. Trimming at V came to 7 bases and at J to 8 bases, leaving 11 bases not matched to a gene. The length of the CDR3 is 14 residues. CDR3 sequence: CASTRTRTGAGYTF. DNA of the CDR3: TGTGCCAGCACCCGAACTCGGACAGGGGCGGGCTACACCTTC.

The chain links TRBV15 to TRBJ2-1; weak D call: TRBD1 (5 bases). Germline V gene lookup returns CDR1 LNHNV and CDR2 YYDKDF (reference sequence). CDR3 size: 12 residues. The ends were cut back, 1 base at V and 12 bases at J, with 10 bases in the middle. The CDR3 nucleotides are TGTGCCACCAGCAGAGGTCCAGGGCTGCAGTTCTTC. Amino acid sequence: CATSRGPGLQFF.

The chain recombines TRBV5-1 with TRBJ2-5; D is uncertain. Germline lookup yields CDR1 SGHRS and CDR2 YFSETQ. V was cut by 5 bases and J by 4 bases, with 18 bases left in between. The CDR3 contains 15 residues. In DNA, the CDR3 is TGCGCCAGCAGAAAAATGTCACCAGGTCGAGAGACCCAGTACTTC. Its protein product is CASRKMSPGRETQYF.